Below, 30 T cell receptor beta chains from the same sample are listed, as sequenced in a study of blood T cell repertoires in COVID-19. Libraries were prepared by immunoSEQ multiplex PCR; TCRdb keeps only in-frame clonotypes and omits some of them. The top ten clones hold roughly 9.1% of a sample with roughly 270,000 clones, over 75% of them seen once. Sequenced input: peripheral blood. All receptors come from a man aged 18 to 30 with active or convalescent COVID-19.

In its sample, this clone was seen a few times. The chain links TRBV25-1 to TRBJ1-4; D is unresolved. The CDR3 loop spans 14 amino acids. Germline CDR1 is MGHDK and CDR2 is SYGVNS. V lost 3 bases to trimming and J lost 5 bases, with 10 bases between them. The CDR3 DNA reads as TGTGCCAGCAGTGACTCGGGCGGGAATGAAAAACTGTTTTTT. Translated, it gives CASSDSGGNEKLFF.

This chain uses TRBV5-8 with TRBJ1-2, with D possibly being TRBD1 (6 bases). V dropped 4 bases and J dropped 4 bases, with 14 bases sitting between them. This CDR3 is 14 amino acids long. Germline V gene sequence: CDR1 SGHTS, CDR2 YDEGEE. For the CDR3, the DNA is TGTGCCAGCAGCAATCCCGGGACAAGCTATGGCTACACCTTC. Its translation: CASSNPGTSYGYTF.

The CDR3 DNA reads TGTGCCAGTAGTATAGACGACGGAGGCTATGGCTACACCTTC. It codes for CASSIDDGGYGYTF. The gene calls are TRBV19 and TRBJ1-2; D is ambiguous. The CDR3 length is 14 residues. V was shortened by 0 bases and J by 4 bases, with 9 bases between the two germline ends. The germline V gene encodes CDR1 LNHDA and CDR2 SQIVND (reference sequence).

J is TRBJ1-4 and V is TRBV7-8, with TRBD1 matching 7 bases. CDR1 is SGHVS and CDR2 is FQNEAQ in the germline V gene. With V trimmed by 3 bases and J by 8 bases, 15 bases remained unmatched. The CDR3 contains 17 residues. CDR3 loop: CASSLTRQGRFGEKLFF. Here the CDR3 DNA reads TGTGCCAGCAGCTTGACGCGACAGGGACGGTTTGGAGAAAAACTGTTTTTT.

The CDR3 bases are TGTGCCAGCAGTGAAGGGGGGGGTGGATTAAATCAGCCCCAGCATTTT. It translates to CASSEGGGGLNQPQHF. This chain joins TRBV2 and TRBJ1-5; the D gene is possibly TRBD1 (5 bases). The CDR3 sequence is 16 residues long. The germline V and J ends were trimmed by 1 base and 4 bases, with 14 bases remaining between them. Looked up from germline, CDR1 is SNHLY and CDR2 is FYNNEI.

The gene calls are TRBV6-5 and TRBJ1-6; TRBD1 matches at 7 bases. The ends lost 5 bases at V and 4 bases at J; junction bases unmatched: 2. Germline values: CDR1 MNHEY, CDR2 SVGAGI. CDR3 length: 14 residues. The CDR3 DNA reads as TGTGCCAGCAGTACAGGGGAGTATAATTCACCCCTCCACTTT. Its protein is CASSTGEYNSPLHF.

This clone was seen once. The chain has TRBV18 and TRBJ1-5; 8 bases are a match to TRBD1. V was clipped by 1 base and J by 1 base; unmatched bases: 9. Germline V CDR1 and CDR2: KGHSH, LQKENI. The CDR3 has 18 residues. CDR3 amino acids: CASSPLQSGGVSNQPQHF. The CDR3 region has the DNA TGTGCCAGCTCACCACTTCAGTCAGGGGGCGTAAGCAATCAGCCCCAGCATTTT.

The chain is built from TRBV4-1 and TRBJ2-7; 7 bases agree with TRBD1. Trimming took 2 bases from V and 5 from J; bases not matched to a gene: 3. The CDR3 spans 13 residues. The germline V gene encodes CDR1 MGHRA and CDR2 YSYEKL. The CDR3: CASSQPTGNEQYF. CDR3 bases: TGCGCCAGCAGCCAACCGACAGGGAACGAGCAGTACTTC.

The gene calls are TRBV5-4 and TRBJ2-3; 8 bases fit TRBD1. CDR3 length: 15 amino acids. The V segment lost 4 bases and the J segment 5 bases; nucleotides outside the gene matches: 9. Germline lookup yields CDR1 SGHNT and CDR2 YYREEE (reference sequence). The DNA of the CDR3 is TGTGCCAGCAGCCCGTCTACAGGGGGGAAAGATACGCAGTATTTT. This codes for CASSPSTGGKDTQYF.

The chain couples TRBV4-3 to TRBJ2-7; D is possibly TRBD1 (5 bases). CDR1 and CDR2 (germline): LGHNA, YSLEER. V was pared by 3 bases and J by 4 bases, with 16 bases between. The CDR3 has 15 amino acids. CDR3 coding DNA: TGCGCCAGCAGCCAGGACCCAGTAACAGGTTACGAGCAGTACTTC. The encoded protein is CASSQDPVTGYEQYF.

The genes are TRBV7-8 and TRBJ2-1; 12 bases fit TRBD2. Unmatched junction bases numbered 6, after V lost 5 bases and J lost 4 bases. The CDR3 is 16 amino acids. In germline, CDR1 is SGHVS, CDR2 FQNEAQ. CDR3 protein: CASSPFLAGGYNEQFF. The CDR3 nucleotides are TGTGCCAGCAGCCCGTTCCTAGCGGGGGGGTACAATGAGCAGTTCTTC.

The V gene is TRBV6-2 or TRBV6-3, the J gene TRBJ2-5, with 7 nucleotides matching TRBD1. There are 17 residues in the CDR3. V lost 2 bases to trimming and J lost 5 bases; unmatched junction nucleotides: 14. Germline V gene sequence: CDR1 MNHEY, CDR2 SVGEGT. CDR3 DNA sequence: TGTGCCAGCAGTTACGCCAACAGGGGAACCAGGAAGGAGACCCAGTACTTC. It specifies CASSYANRGTRKETQYF.

This chain connects TRBV11-2 to TRBJ2-5; 8 bases map to TRBD2. CDR1 is SGHAT and CDR2 is FQNNGV in the germline V gene. The CDR3 has 16 amino acids. V gave up 1 base and J gave up 1 base; unmatched junction bases: 5. The CDR3 loop is CASSLGPRGAQETQYF. As DNA, the CDR3 is TGTGCCAGCAGCTTAGGGCCGCGGGGGGCCCAAGAGACCCAGTACTTC.

The gene calls are TRBV27 and TRBJ1-4, with D possibly TRBD1 on 5 matching bases. Trimming pared 9 bases from V and 6 bases from J, leaving 11 bases between. This CDR3 has 12 residues. Germline V CDR1 and CDR2: MNHEY, SMNVEV (reference sequence). The DNA of the CDR3 is TGTGCCAGTCGAAGGGGTGATGAAAAACTGTTTTTT. Its protein product is CASRRGDEKLFF.

V usage is TRBV5-8 and J usage is TRBJ1-1, with a weak D call TRBD1 (5 bases). Germline V gene sequence: CDR1 SGHTS, CDR2 YDEGEE. The CDR3 runs 14 residues. Trimming left V 3 bases short and J 3 bases short, with 12 bases between. As DNA, the CDR3 is TGTGCCAGCAGCTGGGGATCAGGGCACACTGAAGCTTTCTTT. This gives the protein CASSWGSGHTEAFF.

The chain couples TRBV14 to TRBJ2-7; TRBD2 might be the D (6 bases). Trimming left V 0 bases short and J 3 bases short, with 12 bases between. The CDR3 contains 15 residues. Germline V gene data show CDR1 as SGHDN and CDR2 as FVKESK. The CDR3 sequence is CASSQELQGGYEQYF. CDR3 DNA: TGTGCCAGCAGCCAAGAACTCCAGGGAGGCTACGAGCAGTACTTC.

In regard to this clone: Additional DNA sequences in this sample encode the identical CDR3. This sequence joins TRBV19 and TRBJ1-4; D is ambiguous. V gave up 1 base and J gave up 0 bases, with 3 bases separating them. Germline V gives CDR1 LNHDA, CDR2 SQIVND (reference sequence). The CDR3 runs to 14 residues. The CDR3 reads CASSIAATNEKLFF. The CDR3 region has the DNA TGTGCCAGTAGTATAGCTGCAACTAATGAAAAACTGTTTTTT.

The chain couples TRBV20-1 to TRBJ1-2; TRBD1 matches at 8 bases. Germline CDR1 and CDR2: DFQATT and SNEGSKA (reference sequence). The CDR3 spans 14 residues. The V gene end was trimmed by 3 bases and the J gene end by 1 base; junction bases not matched to a gene: 4. CDR3 sequence: CSASTTGVNYGYTF. For the CDR3, the DNA is TGCAGTGCTAGTACGACAGGGGTTAACTATGGCTACACCTTC.

The genes are TRBV28 and TRBJ2-2; 9 bases line up with TRBD2. Unmatched junction bases numbered 12, after V lost 5 bases and J lost 5 bases. Germline CDR1 and CDR2: MDHEN and SYDVKM. The CDR3 extends over 17 amino acids. The CDR3: CASSPPGGGGGTGELFF. The CDR3 DNA reads as TGTGCCAGCAGTCCCCCGGGCGGGGGGGGCGGGACCGGGGAGCTGTTTTTT. The complete variable domain, with remaining parts taken from reference TRBV28 and TRBJ2-2, reads DVKVTQSSRYLVKRTGEKVFLECVQDMDHENMFWYRQDPGLGLRLIYFSYDVKMKEKGDIPEGYSVSREKKERFSLILESASTNQTSMYLCASSPPGGGGGTGELFFGEGSRLTVL.

V and J are TRBV6-5 and TRBJ1-2; D is possibly TRBD1 (6 bases). CDR1 and CDR2 from the germline V gene are MNHEY and SVGAGI. The V end was cut by 0 bases, the J end by 8 bases, with 16 bases between. This CDR3 is 15 amino acids long. The CDR3 DNA reads as TGTGCCAGCAGTTACTCCGGGACAAGGGCTGGCGGCTACACCTTC. Its translation is CASSYSGTRAGGYTF.

The V call is TRBV7-9, the J call TRBJ2-1; 8 bases fit TRBD2. Germline CDR1 reads SEHNR; CDR2 reads FQNEAQ (reference sequence). The CDR3 has 18 amino acids. J lost 5 bases, V lost 4 bases, and 16 bases had no gene match. The CDR3 sequence: CASSSPTHVTGGHNEQFF. The CDR3 DNA sequence: TGTGCCAGCAGCTCCCCTACCCACGTCACGGGGGGGCACAATGAGCAGTTCTTC. Drawing the rest from reference TRBV7-9 and TRBJ2-1, the complete variable domain is DTGVSQNPRHKITKRGQNVTFRCDPISEHNRLYWYRQTLGQGPEFLTYFQNEAQLEKSRLLSDRFSAERPKGSFSTLEIQRTEQGDSAMYLCASSSPTHVTGGHNEQFFGPGTRLTVL.

The CDR3 DNA sequence: TGTGCCAGCAGAGGGACAGGGTCTAGCAATCAGCCCCAGCATTTT. This encodes CASRGTGSSNQPQHF. This rearrangement joins TRBV6-5 to TRBJ1-5, with TRBD1 matching 9 bases. Germline CDR1 MNHEY, CDR2 SVGAGI. This CDR3 is built from 15 residues. With V trimmed by 6 bases and J by 0 bases, 3 bases remained unmatched.

The chain joins TRBV11-2 to TRBJ1-1; D is perhaps TRBD1 (6 bases). The CDR3 extends over 14 amino acids. CDR1 SGHAT and CDR2 FQNNGV come from the germline V gene. Trimming removed 3 bases from V and 1 base from J, with 9 bases in between. The CDR3 DNA sequence: TGTGCCAGCAGCTTTGGGGGCGGGAACACTGAAGCTTTCTTT. This gives the protein CASSFGGGNTEAFF.

The chain has TRBV7-9 and TRBJ1-1; TRBD1 might be the D (5 bases). Trimming removed 1 base from V and 5 bases from J, with 11 bases in between. From germline, CDR1 is SEHNR and CDR2 FQNEAQ (reference sequence). The CDR3 is 14 amino acids. The CDR3 sequence: CASSLDAGGTEAFF. The CDR3 DNA reads TGTGCCAGCAGCTTAGACGCCGGGGGGACTGAAGCTTTCTTT.

The chain combines TRBV13 with TRBJ2-7, with D possibly matching TRBD2 (7 bases). This CDR3 is built from 17 residues. Germline loops: CDR1 PRHDT, CDR2 FYEKMQ (reference sequence). Trimming removed 4 bases at V and 2 bases at J, with 21 bases between. The CDR3 DNA reads TGTGCCAGCAGCTCGGGGGGCGGGTCCGTAATTACCTACGAGCAGTACTTC. Its protein is CASSSGGGSVITYEQYF. Filled out from reference TRBV13 and TRBJ2-7, the complete variable domain reads AAGVIQSPRHLIKEKRETATLKCYPIPRHDTVYWYQQGPGQDPQFLISFYEKMQSDKGSIPDRFSAQQFSDYHSELNMSSLELGDSALYFCASSSGGGSVITYEQYFGPGTRLTVT.

The CDR3 is CASSHRDTNTGELFF. The DNA for the CDR3 is TGCGCCAGCAGCCATCGGGACACCAACACCGGGGAGCTGTTTTTT. This chain joins TRBV4-1 and TRBJ2-2, with D possibly TRBD1 on 6 matching bases. The CDR3 extends over 15 amino acids. Germline assignment: CDR1 MGHRA and CDR2 YSYEKL. V was pared by 3 bases and J by 2 bases, with 10 bases between.

The gene calls are TRBV5-8 and TRBJ1-5; 7 positions agree with TRBD1. With 0 bases clipped from V and 5 bases from J, the junction kept 2 bases outside the gene matches. The germline CDR1 and CDR2 sequences are SGHTS and YDEGEE. The CDR3 contains 14 residues. Here the CDR3 DNA reads TGTGCCAGCAGCTTGGAAGGGGGCGATCAGCCCCAGCATTTT. It specifies CASSLEGGDQPQHF.

This chain joins TRBV4-3 and TRBJ2-3; weak D call: TRBD1 (6 bases). V dropped 0 bases and J dropped 6 bases, with 19 bases sitting between them. CDR1 is LGHNA and CDR2 is YSLEER in the germline V gene. The CDR3 runs to 17 residues. The chain's CDR3 is CASSQDPRQVLKDTQYF. Here the CDR3 DNA reads TGCGCCAGCAGCCAAGATCCAAGACAGGTACTCAAGGATACGCAGTATTTT.

The V gene is TRBV9, the J gene TRBJ2-7; 11 bases line up with TRBD1. The CDR3 covers 15 residues. From germline, CDR1 is SGDLS and CDR2 YYNGEE. V was pared by 0 bases and J by 7 bases, with 6 bases of the junction left unmatched. CDR3 loop: CASSVGGQGAREQYF. In DNA, the CDR3 is TGTGCCAGCAGCGTAGGAGGACAGGGGGCGAGGGAGCAGTACTTC.

The V call is TRBV7-8, the J call TRBJ2-7, with 9 bases matching TRBD1. The V and J ends lost 6 bases and 4 bases, in that order; junction bases with no gene match: 7. Germline-derived CDR1 and CDR2 are SGHVS and FQNEAQ. This CDR3 has 14 amino acids. The CDR3 spells CASREGQGEYEQYF. In DNA, the CDR3 is TGTGCCAGCAGAGAGGGACAGGGCGAATACGAGCAGTACTTC.